This passage covers 17 T cell receptor beta chains from one sample sequenced in a study of shared clonotypes between healthy human individuals. Selected positively for CCR7 and CD45RO-negative, naive CD8 cells excluded terminally differentiated effector memory CD45RA+ cells. Data came from immunoSEQ multiplex PCR; TCRdb stores just in-frame clones and leaves some out. This sample yields approximately 600,000 clones, of which around 96% are seen a single time; 0.095% to 0.14% belongs to the top ten. The sample taken for sequencing was naive CD8+ T cells sorted from blood. Every receptor here comes from a woman aged 25 to 39 in good health.

This clone was recorded a few times. V is TRBV30 and J is TRBJ1-1; the D is unclear. The CDR3 has 12 amino acids. CDR1 and CDR2 from the germline V gene are GTSNPN and SVGIG (reference sequence). V was pared by 0 bases and J by 1 base, with 3 bases between. CDR3 protein: CAWSVANTEAFF. In DNA, the CDR3 is TGTGCCTGGAGTGTGGCGAACACTGAAGCTTTCTTT.

To note about this clone: At one of its ends the junction is not consistent with the germline gene, which may arise from a read error. The chain combines TRBV2 with TRBJ2-2; 10 nucleotides align to TRBD1. CDR1 and CDR2 from the germline V gene are SNHLY and FYNNEI. The CDR3 is 17 amino acids. In nucleotides, the CDR3 is TGTGCCAGCAGGGAAGGGACAGGGGCCCTTATGACCGGGGAGCTGTTTTTT. Its protein is CASREGTGALMTGELFF.

J is TRBJ2-7 and V is TRBV5-6, with TRBD2 matching over 9 bases. The CDR3 consists of 15 residues. In germline, CDR1 is SGHDT, CDR2 YYEEEE. Losses at the gene ends were 3 bases for V and 6 bases for J; bases not matched to a gene: 10. The CDR3 sequence: CASSSLAGELGEQYF. The DNA for the CDR3 is TGTGCCAGCAGCTCCTTAGCGGGAGAATTGGGCGAGCAGTACTTC.

V usage is TRBV2 and J usage is TRBJ1-5; D gene unclear. Trimming stripped 1 base from V and 4 bases from J, with 5 bases between. Germline V gene lookup returns CDR1 SNHLY and CDR2 FYNNEI. CDR3 length equals 13 residues. The chain's CDR3 is CASSEGGNQPQHF. The CDR3 region has the DNA TGTGCCAGCAGTGAAGGCGGTAATCAGCCCCAGCATTTT.

The chain combines TRBV14 with TRBJ2-7, with 14 bases that match TRBD2. CDR1 and CDR2 from the germline V gene are SGHDN and FVKESK. The CDR3 length is 17 residues. V was clipped by 4 bases and J by 2 bases; unmatched bases: 7. Here the CDR3 reads CASSLGTSGSWTYEQYF. The CDR3 region has the DNA TGTGCCAGCAGCCTCGGGACTAGCGGGAGTTGGACCTACGAGCAGTACTTC.

The chain recombines TRBV27 with TRBJ1-2, with D possibly matching TRBD1 (5 bases). Trimming took off 9 bases at V and 6 bases at J, with 26 bases between the two ends. This CDR3 is 16 amino acids long. The germline V gene encodes CDR1 MNHEY and CDR2 SMNVEV (reference sequence). The CDR3 region is CASMISGGGAVDGYTF. In DNA, the CDR3 is TGTGCCAGTATGATTAGTGGGGGTGGGGCGGTTGATGGCTACACCTTC.

The V gene is TRBV14, the J gene TRBJ2-3, with D hard to call. The CDR3 runs to 15 residues. V lost 0 bases to trimming and J lost 1 base, with 8 bases between them. Germline V gene data show CDR1 as SGHDN and CDR2 as FVKESK. The CDR3 protein is CASSQDLSGTDTQYF. The DNA for the CDR3 is TGTGCCAGCAGCCAAGATTTGAGTGGCACAGATACGCAGTATTTT.

The chain recombines TRBV9 with TRBJ2-5; maybe TRBD2 (6 bases). The germline V and J ends were trimmed by 1 base and 11 bases, with 21 bases remaining between them. The CDR3 loop spans 15 amino acids. Germline V lookup: CDR1 SGDLS, CDR2 YYNGEE. The CDR3 loop is CASSVTGSAFGEQYF. The CDR3 nucleotides are TGTGCCAGCAGCGTAACCGGGAGTGCCTTTGGTGAGCAGTACTTC.

This chain's CDR3 is CASSFGRGTDTQYF. The CDR3 region has the DNA TGTGCCAGCAGCTTCGGGCGTGGGACAGATACGCAGTATTTT. The rearrangement joins TRBV7-6 to TRBJ2-3, with no clear D. V was clipped by 3 bases and J by 3 bases, with 10 bases between them. This CDR3 is 14 amino acids long. CDR1 and CDR2 from the germline V gene are SGHVS and FNYEAQ.

This chain links TRBV7-6 with TRBJ2-7; D is perhaps TRBD2 (6 bases). CDR1 is SGHVS, CDR2 FNYEAQ, per germline. V shed 5 bases and J shed 0 bases, with 20 bases lying between them. The CDR3 runs to 17 residues. CDR3: CASSQGRTKDFSYEQYF. CDR3 sequence (DNA): TGTGCCAGCAGCCAAGGGAGGACTAAGGATTTCTCCTACGAGCAGTACTTC.

This chain uses TRBV28 with TRBJ1-1; TRBD1 aligns across 7 bases. The CDR3 is 14 amino acids. V lost 11 bases, J lost 1 base, and 10 bases stayed unmatched. Per germline, CDR1 MDHEN and CDR2 SYDVKM. In nucleotides, the CDR3 is TGTGCCGCCCGAAGGGGGCCCCGGAACACTGAAGCTTTCTTT. It encodes CAARRGPRNTEAFF.

The rearrangement links TRBV27 to TRBJ2-3; D gene uncertain. CDR3 length: 16 residues. Germline CDR1 and CDR2: MNHEY and SMNVEV (reference sequence). V gave up 6 bases and J gave up 5 bases, with 21 bases separating them. In DNA form, the CDR3 reads TGTGCCAGCAGCTTAAAGGGCTTTAGAGCTGGAGATACGCAGTATTTT. Encoded protein: CASSLKGFRAGDTQYF.

The CDR3 DNA is TGTGCCAGCTCACCAGAAGTCGGGACAGGGGCCTACGAGCAGTACTTC. This translates into CASSPEVGTGAYEQYF. The chain recombines TRBV18 with TRBJ2-7; 10 bases map to TRBD1. The CDR3 sequence is 16 residues long. Losses at the gene ends were 2 bases for V and 2 bases for J; bases not matched to a gene: 6. Germline CDR1 KGHSH, CDR2 LQKENI.

CDR3 in amino acids: CASSEASSYEQYF. The CDR3 coding sequence is TGTGCCAGCAGTGAAGCGAGCTCCTACGAGCAGTACTTC. The chain combines TRBV25-1 with TRBJ2-7; no clear D gene. Trimming took 2 bases from V and 0 from J, leaving 5 bases between them. The CDR3 length is 13 residues. Looked up from germline, CDR1 is MGHDK and CDR2 is SYGVNS.

In this sample, this clone turned up once. The chain uses TRBV30 and TRBJ2-7, with D unresolved. Germline lookup yields CDR1 GTSNPN and CDR2 SVGIG (reference sequence). The CDR3 totals 11 residues. The V end lost 1 base, the J end lost 6 bases, and 7 bases lay between the germline ends. CDR3 coding DNA: TGTGCCTGGAGTGGACGGACCGAGCAGTACTTC. As protein: CAWSGRTEQYF. Full variable domain (remainder filled in from reference TRBV30 and TRBJ2-7): SQTIHQWPATLVQPVGSPLSLECTVEGTSNPNLYWYRQAAGRGLQLLFYSVGIGQISSEVPQNLSASRPQDRQFILSSKKLLLSDSGFYLCAWSGRTEQYFGPGTRLTVT.

The rearrangement uses TRBV2 and TRBJ1-1; D remains ambiguous. Between the trimmed V and J ends, which lost 3 bases and 6 bases, there was a span of 14 bases. Germline loops: CDR1 SNHLY, CDR2 FYNNEI. This CDR3 is 14 amino acids long. CDR3 DNA: TGTGCCAGCAGTGACGACGGCGGTGGGTCTGAAGCTTTCTTT. Translation gives CASSDDGGGSEAFF.

The rearrangement uses TRBV2 and TRBJ2-6; no clear D gene. This CDR3 spans 13 amino acids. The germline V gene encodes CDR1 SNHLY and CDR2 FYNNEI. V dropped 10 bases and J dropped 0 bases, with 7 bases sitting between them. DNA of the CDR3: TGTGCCACCCCGACCTCTGGGGCCAACGTCCTGACTTTC. Translating gives CATPTSGANVLTF. Based on the CDR3 plus reference TRBV2 and TRBJ2-6, the full variable domain is EPEVTQTPSHQVTQMGQEVILRCVPISNHLYFYWYRQILGQKVEFLVSFYNNEISEKSEIFDDQFSVERPDGSNFTLKIRSTKLEDSAMYFCATPTSGANVLTFGAGSRLTVL.